This T cell receptor beta chain comes out of a study of blood T cell repertoires in COVID-19. Study information: Whether acute or convalescent, the COVID-19 samples came from the United States, Italy and Spain. The analysed material was cDNA or gDNA that came from T cells, B-cell-depleted T cells, or PBMCs.

Methods used by the authors: How many nucleated cells were present was estimated from reference gene primer amplification. Repertoires were generated with immunoSEQ multiplex PCR, while TCRdb's copy carries only in-frame clones and drops some. The V and J calls and the clone size are those of that table, but D and trimming were determined from the DNA. The table shows about 15,000 clones, with 88% occurring only once. This receptor was identified in a human donor in a cohort sampled during active COVID-19. The source material was peripheral blood.

DNA for the CDR3: TGTGCCAGCAGTTCGTGGACTAGCGGGAGTTCCCAAGAGACCCAGTACTTC. It encodes CASSSWTSGSSQETQYF. J is TRBJ2-5 and V is TRBV28; TRBD2 agrees at 13 bases. V lost 4 bases and J lost 1; bases outside the gene matches: 6. CDR3 size: 17 residues. CDR1 is MDHEN and CDR2 is SYDVKM in the germline V gene.